What follows are 7 T cell receptor beta chains derived from one specimen sequenced in a study of spatial heterogeneity in lung cancer. Time point described: blood at routine non-recurrence follow-up after resection. Whole RNA, isolated from tumor, nontumor lung or frozen PBMC, was sequenced without prior sorting. TCRdb re-derived calls from the 5' RACE reads in MiXCR, one entry per CDR3 protein. This table holds some 120,000 distinct CDR3 sequences, 9% to 15% found once. This specimen consisted of PBMCs, obtained at follow-up. These receptors all come from a male donor with early-stage non-small cell lung cancer.

At least ten counts were recorded for this clonotype. This rearrangement joins TRBV10-3 to TRBJ2-3, with a weak D call TRBD2 (6 bases). This CDR3 region has 15 residues. CDR1 is ENHRY and CDR2 is SYGVKD in the germline V gene. V gave up 10 bases and J gave up 0 bases, with 17 bases separating them. The CDR3 is CATLPRRASTDTQYF. In DNA form, the CDR3 reads TGTGCCACCCTCCCGAGGAGGGCCAGCACAGATACGCAGTATTTT.

The table lists this clonotype with a few counts. This sequence joins TRBV25-1 and TRBJ2-7; possible D gene TRBD1, 7 bases. V lost 2 bases to trimming and J lost 1 base, with 12 bases between them. The CDR3 runs to 15 residues. Germline CDR1 reads MGHDK; CDR2 reads SYGVNS. DNA of the CDR3: TGTGCCAGCAGTGAAGGTTCAGGGGGGTCCTACGAGCAGTACTTC. This translates into CASSEGSGGSYEQYF.

This clonotype came up many times. V usage is TRBV28 and J usage is TRBJ1-2; D remains ambiguous. CDR1 and CDR2 from the germline V gene are MDHEN and SYDVKM. V was shortened by 8 bases and J by 9 bases, with 19 bases between the two germline ends. This CDR3 is built from 13 residues. The DNA of the CDR3 is TGTGCCAGCGGAACACCCGGGGATCTGAGCTACACCTTC. This encodes CASGTPGDLSYTF.

The table lists this clonotype with many counts. This chain connects TRBV10-3 to TRBJ2-5, with TRBD2 identical over 9 bases. CDR1 and CDR2 from the germline V gene are ENHRY and SYGVKD. The CDR3 covers 16 residues. Losses at the gene ends were 0 bases for V and 5 bases for J; bases not matched to a gene: 7. As DNA, the CDR3 is TGTGCCATCAGTGAGTCGTCGCGGGGGGGCCTGGAGACCCAGTACTTC. Translated: CAISESSRGGLETQYF.

V usage is TRBV11-2 and J usage is TRBJ2-5; D may be TRBD1 or TRBD2 (5 bases each). Trimming shortened V by 5 bases and J by 5 bases, and 12 bases separated the two germline ends. CDR1 is SGHAT and CDR2 is FQNNGV in the germline V gene. There are 13 residues in the CDR3. The CDR3 DNA reads as TGTGCCAGCAGCGTCGGGACCCAGGAGACCCAGTACTTC. This sequence encodes CASSVGTQETQYF.

The chain employs TRBV28 and TRBJ2-2; TRBD2 agrees at 11 bases. This CDR3 is 17 amino acids long. J gave up 6 bases and V 7 bases, and 13 bases lay outside the gene matches. Germline V gene sequence: CDR1 MDHEN, CDR2 SYDVKM. CDR3 DNA: TGTGCCAGCACAGGGGGTTTTGGGACTAGCGGTTCCGGGGAGCTGTTTTTT. As protein: CASTGGFGTSGSGELFF.

The chain uses TRBV7-2 and TRBJ1-4; 8 nucleotides align to TRBD1. This CDR3 has 18 residues. Germline V gene sequence: CDR1 SGHTA, CDR2 FQGNSA. Trimming took 4 bases from V and 6 from J; bases not matched to a gene: 16. CDR3 residues: CASSSPLGQATYHEKLFF. The DNA for the CDR3 is TGTGCCAGCAGCTCACCCTTGGGACAGGCAACGTACCATGAAAAACTGTTTTTT.